Below, one TCR beta chain is given with its context. This sample is drawn from a study of CD8 T cells in Susac syndrome. In germline, CDR1 is SGHTA, CDR2 FQGTGA. The CDR3 loop spans 16 amino acids. V shed 1 base, J shed 5 bases, and the junction held 10 bases outside the gene matches. High-throughput TCR beta sequencing covered peripheral CD8+ and CD4+ T cells. The RNA, about 0.45 to 1 ug, was put through reverse transcription using random hexamers. TCRdb re-called the immunoSEQ multiplex PCR reads with MiXCR, one entry per CDR3 protein. The repertoire consists of over 80,000 distinct CDR3 sequences, with 80% to 95% occurring once and the leading ten covering around 0.3%.

The specimen was CD8+ T cells from PBMCs. This chain connects TRBV7-3 to TRBJ2-5, with 7 bases that match TRBD2. The sequence was obtained from a human donor in good health. CDR3 coding DNA: TGTGCCAGCAGCTTAAGGGGGGGGACCCCGGGGGAGACCCAGTACTTC. Amino acids: CASSLRGGTPGETQYF.